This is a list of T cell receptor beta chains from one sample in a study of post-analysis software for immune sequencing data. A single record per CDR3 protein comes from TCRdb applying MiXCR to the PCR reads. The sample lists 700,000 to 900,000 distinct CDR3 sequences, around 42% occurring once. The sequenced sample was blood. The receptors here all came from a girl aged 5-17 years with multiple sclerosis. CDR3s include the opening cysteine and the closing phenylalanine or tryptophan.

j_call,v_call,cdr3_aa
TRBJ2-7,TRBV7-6,CASSFGDRSTPLAWDQTSSYEQYF
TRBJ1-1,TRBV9,CASSLTGKWNTEAFF
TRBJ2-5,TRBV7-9,CASSQNRGEGQETQYF
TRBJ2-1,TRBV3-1,CASSQELVGASGKYNEQFF
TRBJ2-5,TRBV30,CAWTTSGTQETQYF
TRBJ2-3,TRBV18,CASSPAGDGDTQYF
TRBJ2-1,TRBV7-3,CASSLGYSGRNEQFF
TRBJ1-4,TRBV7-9,CASSLGTNEKLFF
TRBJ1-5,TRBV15,CATSSGTGVVQPQHF
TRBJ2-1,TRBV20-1,CSARLAGVNEQFF
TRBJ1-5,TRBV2,CASSEAYSNQPQHF
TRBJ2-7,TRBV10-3,CAISERGQGYEQYF
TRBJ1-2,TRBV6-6,CASNPEGGYGYTF
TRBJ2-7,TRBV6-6,CASSYSGTGSNEQYF
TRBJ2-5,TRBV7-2,CASSWGGYQETQYF
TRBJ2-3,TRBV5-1,CASSLLSGVPTSTDTQYF
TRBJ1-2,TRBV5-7,CASSVGTGGVGGYTF
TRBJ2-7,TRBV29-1,CSVFSGRYEQYF
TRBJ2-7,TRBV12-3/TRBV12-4,CASRPGLGYEQYF
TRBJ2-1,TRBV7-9,CASSQGTNSYNEQFF
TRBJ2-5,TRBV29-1,CSVAGRGIWETQYF
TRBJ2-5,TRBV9,CASSVSFGFSETQYF
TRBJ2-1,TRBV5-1,CASSISHGEQFF
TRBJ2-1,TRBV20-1,CSARLPSGRFHNEQFF
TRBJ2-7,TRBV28,CASSSTRQGLPYEQYF
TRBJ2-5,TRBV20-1,CSARGNQVGETQYF
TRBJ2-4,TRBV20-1,CSARDRLGLGIQYF
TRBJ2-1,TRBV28,CASSLRLFISPNEQFF
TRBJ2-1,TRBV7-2,CASSRQHNEQFF
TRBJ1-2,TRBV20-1,CSASSPGRDRGLLGYTF
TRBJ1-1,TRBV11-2,CASREFSRGAMNTEAFF
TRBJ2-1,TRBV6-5,CASSYLASGEQFF
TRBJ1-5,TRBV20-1,CSARDNSNQPQHF
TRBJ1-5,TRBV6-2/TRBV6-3,CASSYQDRVNQPQHF
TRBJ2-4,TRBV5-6,CASSLANQGNIQYF
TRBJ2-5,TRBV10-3,CAISENSGSADEQYF
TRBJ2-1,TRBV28,CASSPRTSGRANNEQFF
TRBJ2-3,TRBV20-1,CSAYGLAGGLTRADTQYF
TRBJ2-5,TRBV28,CASSLLAGARSEQYF
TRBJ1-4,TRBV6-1,CASRPTLGPKGTKDEKLFF
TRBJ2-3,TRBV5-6,CASSWTGRGTDTQYF
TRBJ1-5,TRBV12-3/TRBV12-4,CASSLGVMEPQHF
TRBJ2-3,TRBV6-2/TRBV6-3,CASSYSNTGVTQYF
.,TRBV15,CATSREIGLGEQYF
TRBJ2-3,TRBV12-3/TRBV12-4,CASRGGWDKTDTQYF
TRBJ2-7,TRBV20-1,CSVTIAGRGSYEQYF
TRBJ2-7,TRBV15,CATSRGASRSYEQYF
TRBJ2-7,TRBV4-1,CASSQEGRSGSPYEQYF
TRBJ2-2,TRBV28,CASSLPRGAPGELFF
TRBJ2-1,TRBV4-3,CASSHNLIAGYNEQFF
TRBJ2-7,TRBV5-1,CASKLTSGAYEQYF
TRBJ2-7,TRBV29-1,CSVDGQGSYEQYF
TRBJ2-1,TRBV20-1,CSARVYRDSIYNEQFF
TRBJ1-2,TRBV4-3,CASSPVPGQAYGYTF
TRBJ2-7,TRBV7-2,CASSTGLGAPEQYF
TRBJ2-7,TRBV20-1,CSADSETYEQYF
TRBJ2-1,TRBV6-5,CATAGQAYNEQFF
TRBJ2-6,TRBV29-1,CSVASRDRDSGANVLTF
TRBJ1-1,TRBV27,CASSLSSRSEAFF
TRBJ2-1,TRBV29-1,CSVVNGGQFF